The clone carrying this T cell receptor beta chain has ten or more counts. Antigen unknown. RNA transcripts were the template for amplifying TCR beta CDR3 regions. Researchers ran a first-round RT-PCR on the TCR CDR3 using the HTBI primer set. TCRdb re-analysed the multiplex PCR reads in MiXCR, keeping a single row per CDR3 protein. Seen here are hundreds of thousands of distinct CDR3 sequences, less than 15% observed once, and the top ten hold approximately 15%. This specimen belongs to a study of T cells in Graves' hyperthyroidism and ophthalmopathy. Study-level findings and limits: Appearing also in blood were most of the thyroid clonotypes expanded above 0.001. Progression to ophthalmopathy was predicted a median of 6.5 months early.

The study enrolled patients aged 18 to 65 with newly diagnosed hyperthyroidism of under 2 months' duration. CDR1 is ENHRY, CDR2 SYGVKD, per germline. The V gene lost 4 bases and the J gene lost 8 bases, with 14 bases spanning the gap. The CDR3 is 13 amino acids. The chain uses TRBV10-3 and TRBJ1-1; D gene ambiguous. The TCR sequence derives from a woman aged 40 to 50 with Graves' hyperthyroidism. Material: blood. The CDR3 reads CAISGGGIPEAFF. The CDR3 DNA reads TGTGCCATCAGTGGAGGCGGCATCCCAGAAGCTTTCTTT.